This T cell receptor beta chain appears in the sequencing data of a study of T cell changes during pregnancy in multiple sclerosis. V was clipped by 1 base and J by 8 bases; unmatched bases: 11. The germline V gene has CDR1 SGHDT and CDR2 YYEEEE. The CDR3 has 16 amino acids. Data came from immunoSEQ multiplex PCR; TCRdb stores just in-frame clones and leaves some out. This sample has some 10,000 clones, with 75% to 85% found just once. The specimen was CD8+ T cells from peripheral blood mononuclear cells, collected in the third trimester of pregnancy. The clonotype was recovered from a female donor in good health, enrolled as a control in a pregnancy study. The chain employs TRBV5-6 and TRBJ1-4, with 7 bases matching TRBD1. CDR3 DNA sequence: TGTGCCAGCAGCTTGAGACAGGGTGGGGTCGGGGAAAAACTGTTTTTT. This encodes CASSLRQGGVGEKLFF.